This TCR beta chain was identified during a study of blood T cells in healthy people across ages. Germline V gene sequence: CDR1 MGHRA, CDR2 YSYEKL. Trimming cost V 0 bases and J 9 bases, with 9 bases left between them. The CDR3 length is 13 residues. A J-beta primer mix and a sample-barcoded 5' primer were used in a second PCR of about 7 to 12 cycles. Researchers report that a template-switch adaptor with 12 random nucleotides tagged each cDNA molecule. Per sample, CDR3-containing paired-end reads numbered at least 3 million. MiXCR was run by TCRdb on the 5' RACE reads, yielding one entry per CDR3 protein. The sample includes hundreds of thousands of distinct CDR3 sequences, roughly 20% of them seen just once. Total RNA, at least 5 micrograms per sample, was extracted from PBMCs. This clonotype was seen ten or more times.

Sequencing input: blood. This clonotype originated in a man between 70 and 80 years old in good health. J is TRBJ2-1 and V is TRBV4-1; D is uncertain. The CDR3 nucleotides read TGCGCCAGCAGCCAAGATCTAGGTGGTGAGCAGTTCTTC. Protein product: CASSQDLGGEQFF.